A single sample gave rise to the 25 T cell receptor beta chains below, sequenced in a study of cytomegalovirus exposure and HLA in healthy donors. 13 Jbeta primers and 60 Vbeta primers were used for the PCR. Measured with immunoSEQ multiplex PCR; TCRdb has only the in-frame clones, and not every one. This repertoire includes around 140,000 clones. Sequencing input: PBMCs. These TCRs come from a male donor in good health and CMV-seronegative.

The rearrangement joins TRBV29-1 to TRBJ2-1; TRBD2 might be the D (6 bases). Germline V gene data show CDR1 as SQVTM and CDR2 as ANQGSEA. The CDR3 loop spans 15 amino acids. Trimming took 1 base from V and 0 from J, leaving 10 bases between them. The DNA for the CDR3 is TGCAGCGTTGAAGGGGGGAGGAGCTCCTACAATGAGCAGTTCTTC. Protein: CSVEGGRSSYNEQFF.

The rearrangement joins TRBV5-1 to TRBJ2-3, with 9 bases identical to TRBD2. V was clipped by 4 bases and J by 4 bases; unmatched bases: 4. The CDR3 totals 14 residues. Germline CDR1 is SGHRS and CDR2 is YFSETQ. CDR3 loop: CASSRLADADTQYF. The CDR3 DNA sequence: TGCGCCAGCAGCCGACTAGCGGATGCAGATACGCAGTATTTT.

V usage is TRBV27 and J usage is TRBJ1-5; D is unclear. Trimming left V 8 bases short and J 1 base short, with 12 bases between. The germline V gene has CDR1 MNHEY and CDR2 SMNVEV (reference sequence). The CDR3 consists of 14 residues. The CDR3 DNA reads TGTGCCAGCGGATTGGGGAGAAGCAATCAGCCCCAGCATTTT. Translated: CASGLGRSNQPQHF.

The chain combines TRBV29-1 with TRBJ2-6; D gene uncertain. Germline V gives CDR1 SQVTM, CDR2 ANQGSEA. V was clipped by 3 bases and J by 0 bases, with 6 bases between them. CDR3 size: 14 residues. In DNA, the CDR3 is TGCAGCGTTGATTCCAGCTCTGGGGCCAACGTCCTGACTTTC. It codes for CSVDSSSGANVLTF.

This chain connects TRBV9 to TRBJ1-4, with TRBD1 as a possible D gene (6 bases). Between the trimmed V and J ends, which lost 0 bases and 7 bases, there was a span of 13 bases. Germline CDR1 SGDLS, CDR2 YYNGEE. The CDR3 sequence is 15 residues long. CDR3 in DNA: TGTGCCAGCAGCGTAGCGGGGGGCATCAGTGAAAAACTGTTTTTT. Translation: CASSVAGGISEKLFF.

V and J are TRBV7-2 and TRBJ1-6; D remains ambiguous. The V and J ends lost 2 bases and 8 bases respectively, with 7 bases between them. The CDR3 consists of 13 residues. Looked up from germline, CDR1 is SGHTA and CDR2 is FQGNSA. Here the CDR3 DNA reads TGTGCCAGCAGCTTAAACTGGTATTCACCCCTCCACTTT. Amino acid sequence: CASSLNWYSPLHF.

This chain's CDR3 is CASSQSGGAGDEQFF. The DNA for the CDR3 is TGCGCCAGCAGCCAAAGCGGGGGGGCCGGGGATGAGCAGTTCTTC. The rearrangement uses TRBV4-3 and TRBJ2-1; 10 bases are a match to TRBD2. The V and J ends lost 2 bases and 8 bases, in that order; junction bases with no gene match: 6. This CDR3 is 15 amino acids long. Germline V gives CDR1 LGHNA, CDR2 YSLEER.

The CDR3 loop is CASSDEAGYNEQFF. In DNA form, the CDR3 reads TGTGCCAGCAGTGACGAGGCGGGCTACAATGAGCAGTTCTTC. V is TRBV6-4 and J is TRBJ2-1, with a tentative D call TRBD2 (5 bases). Germline values: CDR1 MRHNA, CDR2 SNTAGT. Trimming pared 2 bases from V and 3 bases from J, leaving 8 bases between. The CDR3 sequence is 14 residues long.

CDR3 nucleotides: TGTGCCAGCTCACCACGGAACGGTCTCGCGGGAAATGAGCAGTTCTTC. This encodes CASSPRNGLAGNEQFF. The rearrangement joins TRBV18 to TRBJ2-1, with D perhaps TRBD2 (6 bases). The CDR3 is 16 amino acids. The V and J ends lost 1 base and 7 bases respectively, with 17 bases between them. From germline, CDR1 is KGHSH and CDR2 LQKENI.

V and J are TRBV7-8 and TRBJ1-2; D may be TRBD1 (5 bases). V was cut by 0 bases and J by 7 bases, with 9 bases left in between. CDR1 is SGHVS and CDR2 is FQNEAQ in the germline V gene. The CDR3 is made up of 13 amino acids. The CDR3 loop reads CASSLAREGGYTF. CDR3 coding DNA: TGTGCCAGCAGCTTAGCCAGGGAAGGTGGCTACACCTTC.

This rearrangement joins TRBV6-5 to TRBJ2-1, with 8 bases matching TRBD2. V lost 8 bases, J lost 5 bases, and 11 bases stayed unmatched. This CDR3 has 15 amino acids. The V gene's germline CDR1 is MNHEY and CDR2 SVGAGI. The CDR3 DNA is TGTGCCAGCGCCCCGGGAGGGCGGTCCGACAATGAGCAGTTCTTC. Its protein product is CASAPGGRSDNEQFF.

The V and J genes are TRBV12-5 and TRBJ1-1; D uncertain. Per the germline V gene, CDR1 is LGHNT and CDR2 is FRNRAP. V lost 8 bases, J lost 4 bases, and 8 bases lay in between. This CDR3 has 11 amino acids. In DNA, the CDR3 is TGTGCTAGTCGAGAGGGCACTGAAGCTTTCTTT. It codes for CASREGTEAFF.

CDR3 loop: CATRLGGDSTSEQYF. The CDR3 DNA follows: TGTGCCACCCGACTCGGGGGGGATTCAACAAGCGAGCAGTACTTC. This chain connects TRBV28 to TRBJ2-7; TRBD2 aligns across 8 bases. There are 15 residues in the CDR3. Germline CDR1 is MDHEN and CDR2 is SYDVKM. J was trimmed by 6 bases and V by 10 bases; bases with no gene match: 17.

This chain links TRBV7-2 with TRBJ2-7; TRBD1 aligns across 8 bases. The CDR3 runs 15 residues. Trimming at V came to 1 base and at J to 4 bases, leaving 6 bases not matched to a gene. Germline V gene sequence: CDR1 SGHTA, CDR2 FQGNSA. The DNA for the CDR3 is TGTGCCAGCAGCTTAGTTACGGACAGGGAATACGAGCAGTACTTC. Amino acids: CASSLVTDREYEQYF.

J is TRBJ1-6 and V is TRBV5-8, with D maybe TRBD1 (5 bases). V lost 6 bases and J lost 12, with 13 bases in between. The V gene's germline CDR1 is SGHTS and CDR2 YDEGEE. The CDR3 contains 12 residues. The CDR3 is CASIFGGVPLHF. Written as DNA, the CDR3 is TGTGCCAGCATTTTTGGGGGGGTACCCCTCCACTTT.

The CDR3 reads CASSVGGGNSYEQYF. As DNA, the CDR3 is TGTGCCAGCAGCGTAGGAGGGGGCAACTCCTACGAGCAGTACTTC. The chain couples TRBV9 to TRBJ2-7, with 7 bases fitting TRBD1. V shed 0 bases, J shed 0 bases, and the junction held 3 bases outside the gene matches. CDR3 length equals 15 residues. Germline V lookup: CDR1 SGDLS, CDR2 YYNGEE. Combining the CDR3 with reference TRBV9 and TRBJ2-7 gives the whole variable domain DSGVTQTPKHLITATGQRVTLRCSPRSGDLSVYWYQQSLDQGLQFLIQYYNGEERAKGNILERFSAQQFPDLHSELNLSSLELGDSALYFCASSVGGGNSYEQYFGPGTRLTVT.

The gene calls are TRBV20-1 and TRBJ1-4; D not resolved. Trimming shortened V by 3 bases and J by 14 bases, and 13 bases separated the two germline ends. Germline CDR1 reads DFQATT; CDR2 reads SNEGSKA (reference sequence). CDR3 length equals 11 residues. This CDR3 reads CSARTGNTLFF. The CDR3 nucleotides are TGCAGTGCTAGGACGGGGAACACTCTGTTTTTT.

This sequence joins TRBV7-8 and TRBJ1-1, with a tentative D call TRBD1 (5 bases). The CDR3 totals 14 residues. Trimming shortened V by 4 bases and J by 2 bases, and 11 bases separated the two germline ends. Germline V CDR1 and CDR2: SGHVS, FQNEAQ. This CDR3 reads CASSSGLKNTEAFF. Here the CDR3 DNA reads TGTGCCAGCAGCTCGGGACTGAAAAACACTGAAGCTTTCTTT.

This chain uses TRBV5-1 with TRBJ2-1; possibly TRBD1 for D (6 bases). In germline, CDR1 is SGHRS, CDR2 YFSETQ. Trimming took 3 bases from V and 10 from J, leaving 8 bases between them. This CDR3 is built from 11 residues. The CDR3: CASSYGTEQFF. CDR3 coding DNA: TGCGCCAGCAGCTACGGGACAGAGCAGTTCTTC.

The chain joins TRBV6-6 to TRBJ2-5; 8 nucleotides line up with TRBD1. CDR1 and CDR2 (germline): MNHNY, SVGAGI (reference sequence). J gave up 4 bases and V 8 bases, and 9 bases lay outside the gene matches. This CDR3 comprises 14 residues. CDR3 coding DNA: TGTGCCAGCCGGGACAGGTCCGTTCGAGAGACCCAGTACTTC. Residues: CASRDRSVRETQYF.

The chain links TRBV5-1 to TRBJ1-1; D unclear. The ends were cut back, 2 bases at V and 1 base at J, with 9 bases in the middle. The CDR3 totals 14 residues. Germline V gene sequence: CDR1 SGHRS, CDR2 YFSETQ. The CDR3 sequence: CASSLMRGNTEAFF. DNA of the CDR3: TGCGCCAGCAGCTTAATGAGAGGGAACACTGAAGCTTTCTTT.

The CDR3 sequence: CASSSSTGWQSPLHF. CDR3 in DNA: TGTGCCAGCAGTTCCTCGACAGGGTGGCAATCACCCCTCCACTTT. The chain uses TRBV28 and TRBJ1-6; 7 nucleotides align to TRBD1. J lost 10 bases, V lost 4 bases, and 10 bases had no gene match. The CDR3 is made up of 15 amino acids. Germline-derived CDR1 and CDR2 are MDHEN and SYDVKM. The full variable domain, with the rest looked up from reference TRBV28 and TRBJ1-6, is DVKVTQSSRYLVKRTGEKVFLECVQDMDHENMFWYRQDPGLGLRLIYFSYDVKMKEKGDIPEGYSVSREKKERFSLILESASTNQTSMYLCASSSSTGWQSPLHFGNGTRLTVT.

The CDR3 DNA reads TGTGCCAGCAGCTTAGTGACAGGGAGGACTGAAGCTTTCTTT. This codes for CASSLVTGRTEAFF. V usage is TRBV7-2 and J usage is TRBJ1-1, with 7 bases matching TRBD1. Germline lookup yields CDR1 SGHTA and CDR2 FQGNSA. The CDR3 contains 14 residues. V was clipped by 1 base and J by 5 bases; unmatched bases: 4.

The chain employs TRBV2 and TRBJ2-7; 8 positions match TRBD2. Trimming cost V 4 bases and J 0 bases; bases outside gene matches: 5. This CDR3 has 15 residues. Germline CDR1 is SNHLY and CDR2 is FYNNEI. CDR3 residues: CASSVGGVGSYEQYF. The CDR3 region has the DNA TGTGCCAGCAGTGTCGGGGGGGTGGGCTCCTACGAGCAGTACTTC.

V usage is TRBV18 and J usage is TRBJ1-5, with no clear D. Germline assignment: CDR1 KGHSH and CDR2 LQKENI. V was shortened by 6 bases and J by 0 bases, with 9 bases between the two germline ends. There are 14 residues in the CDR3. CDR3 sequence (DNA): TGTGCCAGCTCTGGAACAGTTAGCAATCAGCCCCAGCATTTT. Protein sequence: CASSGTVSNQPQHF.